This T cell receptor beta chain emerged from a study of graft-versus-host responses after intestinal transplantation. Study-wide context: Grafts that recipients had were multivisceral, liver-intestinal, or isolated intestinal transplants. Recipients across the board were started on anti-thymocyte globulin induction, then kept on tacrolimus and steroids for two to three years.

Clones were read by immunoSEQ multiplex PCR, and TCRdb kept only the in-frame ones, dropping some. The table lists approximately 100,000 clones, roughly nine tenths of them singletons. Regarding this clone: Its matching antigen is unknown.

Trimming cost V 5 bases and J 1 base, with 10 bases left between them. The germline gives CDR1 SGHNT, CDR2 YYREEE (reference sequence). The CDR3 has 13 residues. Study results and caveats: Early HvG declines after transplant were associated with peak circulating GvH clone levels.

This receptor was taken from a human donor who received an intestinal transplant. The material sequenced was unstimulated CD4+ T cells sorted from spleen or lymph node cells, taken before intestinal transplant. The chain employs TRBV5-4 and TRBJ2-7; the D gene is possibly TRBD1 (5 bases). In DNA form, the CDR3 reads TGTGCCAGCAGGGTCCAGGGATCCTACGAGCAGTACTTC. Encoded protein: CASRVQGSYEQYF.